This T cell receptor beta chain was found in a study of neurological immune-mediated disorders. V was pared by 6 bases and J by 1 base, with 5 bases between. Germline CDR1 KGHDR, CDR2 SFDVKD. This CDR3 contains 13 residues. General study findings and limits: None of the CDR3 amino acid sequences of expanded clones recurred across subjects, suggesting private repertoires in all groups. While HTLV-1-associated myelopathy showed the greatest TCR clonal expansion, multiple sclerosis showed the least, falling below healthy controls.

Ten or more counts support this clonotype. Its antigen remains unknown. 5'RACE with 10-nucleotide random UMIs generated the cDNA. TCRdb re-called the 5' RACE reads with MiXCR, one entry per CDR3 protein. There are 40,000 to 50,000 distinct CDR3 sequences in the sample; about a tenth occur only once, and 20% to 25% lies in the top ten. The TCR comes from a woman in her forties with HTLV-1-associated myelopathy (HAM/TSP). The chain has TRBV24-1 and TRBJ2-2; no reliable D call. Material: PBMCs. The CDR3 sequence is CATSLENTGELFF. For the CDR3, the DNA is TGTGCCACCAGTTTGGAGAACACCGGGGAGCTGTTTTTT.